This T cell receptor (beta chain) originates from a study of beta chain features in type 1 diabetes. The overall study: Healthy donors and patients showed comparable age, gender and cell yields. General study results and limits: Insertions at VDJ junctions were less frequent in type 1 diabetes patients. These patients also deleted more nucleotides at the same junctions. Shorter TCRB CDR3s, moderately but significantly so, marked every one of the four CD4+ subsets in Type 1 diabetes patients. Within patients, naive, central memory and Treg TCRB repertoires seemed more similar than within healthy donors.

Germline V gives CDR1 SGHTA, CDR2 FQGNSA. Trimming took 2 bases from V and 4 from J, leaving 9 bases between them. The CDR3 totals 14 residues. This clone was detected only a few times. Its antigen is as yet unknown. Every bit of the isolated RNA underwent reverse transcription, so sequencing read expressed TCRB transcripts. Here immunoSEQ multiplex PCR was the method, and the copy in TCRdb shows in-frame clones only, minus some. In the table there are about 710,000 clones, over 11% of which are singletons. The chain is built from TRBV7-2 and TRBJ2-1; weak D call: TRBD2 (6 bases). The TCR sequence derives from a man aged 18 to 30 with type 1 diabetes. The sample taken for sequencing was naive CD4+ T cells from blood. The CDR3 here is CASSLTAGYNEQFF. The CDR3 DNA reads TGTGCCAGCAGCTTAACCGCGGGGTACAATGAGCAGTTCTTC.